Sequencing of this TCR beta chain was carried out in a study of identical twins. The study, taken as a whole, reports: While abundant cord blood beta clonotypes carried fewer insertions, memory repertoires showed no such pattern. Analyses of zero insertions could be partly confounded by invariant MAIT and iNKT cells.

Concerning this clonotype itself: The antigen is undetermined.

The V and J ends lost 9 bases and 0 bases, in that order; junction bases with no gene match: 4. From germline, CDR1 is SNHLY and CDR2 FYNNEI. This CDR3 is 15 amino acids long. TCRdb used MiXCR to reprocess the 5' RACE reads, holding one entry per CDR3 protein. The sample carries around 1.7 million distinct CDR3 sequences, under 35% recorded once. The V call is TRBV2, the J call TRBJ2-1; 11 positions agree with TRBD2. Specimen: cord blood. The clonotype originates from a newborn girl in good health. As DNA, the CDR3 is TGTGCCAGTTTAGCGGGGGGGAGCTCCTACAATGAGCAGTTCTTC. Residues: CASLAGGSSYNEQFF.